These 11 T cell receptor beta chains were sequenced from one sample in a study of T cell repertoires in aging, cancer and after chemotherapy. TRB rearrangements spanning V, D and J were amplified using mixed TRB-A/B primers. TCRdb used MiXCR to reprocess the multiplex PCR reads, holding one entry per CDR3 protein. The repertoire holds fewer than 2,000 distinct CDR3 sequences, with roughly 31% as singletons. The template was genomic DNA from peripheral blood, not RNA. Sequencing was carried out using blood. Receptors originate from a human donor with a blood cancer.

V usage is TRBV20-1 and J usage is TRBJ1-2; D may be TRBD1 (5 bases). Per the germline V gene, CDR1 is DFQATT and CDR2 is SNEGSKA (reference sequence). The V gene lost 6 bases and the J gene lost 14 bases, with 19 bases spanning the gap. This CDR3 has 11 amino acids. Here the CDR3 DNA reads TGCAGTGCCGGGCAGATCGCGGGGGGAACCTTC. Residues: CSAGQIAGGTF.

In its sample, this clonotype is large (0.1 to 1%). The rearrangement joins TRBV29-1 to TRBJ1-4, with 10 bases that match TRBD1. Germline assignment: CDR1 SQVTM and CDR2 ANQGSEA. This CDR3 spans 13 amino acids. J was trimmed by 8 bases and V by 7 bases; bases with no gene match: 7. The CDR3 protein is CSARQGAREKLFF. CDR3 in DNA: TGCAGCGCCAGACAGGGGGCAAGGGAAAAACTGTTTTTT.

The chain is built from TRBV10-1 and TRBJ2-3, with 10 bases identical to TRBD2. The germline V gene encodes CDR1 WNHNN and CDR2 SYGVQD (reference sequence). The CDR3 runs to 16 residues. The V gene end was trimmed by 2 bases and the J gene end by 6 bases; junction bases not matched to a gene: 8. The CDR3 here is CASSETLAGLGDTQYF. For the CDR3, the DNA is TGCGCCAGCAGTGAGACACTAGCGGGGCTCGGGGATACGCAGTATTTT.

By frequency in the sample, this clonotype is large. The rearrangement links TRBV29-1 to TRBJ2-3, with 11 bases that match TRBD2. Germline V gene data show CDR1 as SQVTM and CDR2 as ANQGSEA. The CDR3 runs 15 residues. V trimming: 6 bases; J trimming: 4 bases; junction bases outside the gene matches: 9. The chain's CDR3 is CSVIPGLAAADTQYF. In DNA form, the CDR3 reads TGCAGCGTAATTCCGGGACTAGCGGCGGCAGATACGCAGTATTTT.

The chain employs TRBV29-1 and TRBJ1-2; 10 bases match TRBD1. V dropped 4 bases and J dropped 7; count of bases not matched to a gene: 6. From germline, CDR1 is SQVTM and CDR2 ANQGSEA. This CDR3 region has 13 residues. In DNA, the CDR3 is TGCAGCGTTGTGGAGGGACAGGGGCTTGGCTACACCTTC. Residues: CSVVEGQGLGYTF.

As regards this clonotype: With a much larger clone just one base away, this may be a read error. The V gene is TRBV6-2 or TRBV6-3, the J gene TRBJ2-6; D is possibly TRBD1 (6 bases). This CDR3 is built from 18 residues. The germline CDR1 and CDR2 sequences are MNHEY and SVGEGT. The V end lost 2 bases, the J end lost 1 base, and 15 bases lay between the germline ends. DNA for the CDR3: TGTGCCAGCAGTTACCCGGGACACGGGTATTCTGGGGCCAACGTCCTGACTTTC. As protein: CASSYPGHGYSGANVLTF.

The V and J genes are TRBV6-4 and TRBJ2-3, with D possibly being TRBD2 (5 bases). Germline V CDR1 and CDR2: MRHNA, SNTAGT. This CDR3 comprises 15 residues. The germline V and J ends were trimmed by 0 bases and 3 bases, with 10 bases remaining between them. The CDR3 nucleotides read TGTGCCAGCAGTGACTCGATTTGGAGGACAGATACGCAGTATTTT. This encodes CASSDSIWRTDTQYF.

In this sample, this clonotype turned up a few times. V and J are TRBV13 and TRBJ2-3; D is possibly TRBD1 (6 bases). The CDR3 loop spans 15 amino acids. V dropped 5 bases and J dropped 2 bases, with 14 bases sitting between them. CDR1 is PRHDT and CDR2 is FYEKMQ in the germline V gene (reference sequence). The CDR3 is CASSLRDTYTDTQYF. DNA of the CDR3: TGTGCCAGCAGCCTCCGGGACACCTACACAGATACGCAGTATTTT.

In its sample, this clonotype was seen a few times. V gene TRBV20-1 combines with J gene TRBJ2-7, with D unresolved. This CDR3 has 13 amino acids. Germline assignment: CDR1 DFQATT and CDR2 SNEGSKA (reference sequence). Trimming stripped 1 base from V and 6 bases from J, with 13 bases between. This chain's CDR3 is CSARVGKGLEQYF. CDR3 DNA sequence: TGCAGTGCTAGAGTAGGGAAGGGCCTCGAGCAGTACTTC.

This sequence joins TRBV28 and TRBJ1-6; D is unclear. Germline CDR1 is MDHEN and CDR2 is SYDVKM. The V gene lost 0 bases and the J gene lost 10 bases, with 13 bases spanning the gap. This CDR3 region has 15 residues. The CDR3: CASSLWRIPGSPLHF. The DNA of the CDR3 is TGTGCCAGCAGTTTATGGCGTATTCCGGGCTCACCCCTCCACTTT.

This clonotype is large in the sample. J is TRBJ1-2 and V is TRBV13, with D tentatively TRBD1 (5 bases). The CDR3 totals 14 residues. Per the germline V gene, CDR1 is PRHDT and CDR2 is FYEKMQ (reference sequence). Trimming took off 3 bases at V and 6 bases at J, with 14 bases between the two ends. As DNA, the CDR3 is TGTGCCAGCAGCTTGGAGGGGCGAGGGGATGGCTACACCTTC. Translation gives CASSLEGRGDGYTF.